These 16 T cell receptor beta chains originate from one sample sequenced in a study of blood T cell repertoires in COVID-19. Sequencing used immunoSEQ multiplex PCR; TCRdb keeps in-frame clones, though not all of them. This sample has roughly 250,000 clones, with around 90% found just once. The specimen sequenced was peripheral blood. The receptors shown here come from a man aged 55 to 70 who had recovered from COVID-19.

CDR3 in DNA: TGTGCCAGCAGTGAAAACAGGGGTCCAGATACGCAGTATTTT. It specifies CASSENRGPDTQYF. This rearrangement joins TRBV6-4 to TRBJ2-3, with 7 bases matching TRBD1. The germline gives CDR1 MRHNA, CDR2 SNTAGT. This CDR3 comprises 14 residues. Germline trimming cut 3 bases from V and 4 bases from J; bases unmatched to any gene: 4.

The CDR3, as DNA: TGTGCCAGCAGCTTATTGGGGGCGGAAGAGACCCAGTACTTC. This codes for CASSLLGAEETQYF. The V and J genes are TRBV11-3 and TRBJ2-5; TRBD1 might be the D (6 bases). This CDR3 region has 14 residues. The V end lost 2 bases, the J end lost 3 bases, and 10 bases lay between the germline ends. Per germline, CDR1 SGHNT and CDR2 YENEEA. Full variable domain (rest looked up from reference TRBV11-3 and TRBJ2-5): EAGVVQSPRYKIIEKKQPVAFWCNPISGHNTLYWYLQNLGQGPELLIRYENEEAVDDSQLPKDRFSAERLKGVDSTLKIQPAELGDSAVYLCASSLLGAEETQYFGPGTRLLVL.

The CDR3 loop is CASSQGSSYNSPLHF. Written as DNA, the CDR3 is TGTGCCAGCAGCCAAGGGAGCTCCTATAATTCACCCCTCCACTTT. The chain couples TRBV3-1 (or the pseudogene TRBV3-2) to TRBJ1-6; D is unresolved. The CDR3 is 15 residues long. Germline lookup yields CDR1 LGHDT and CDR2 YNNKEL (reference sequence). Trimming pared 1 base from V and 0 bases from J, leaving 4 bases between.

This clone came up once. The chain links TRBV10-2 to TRBJ2-7; no reliable D call. Germline values: CDR1 WSHSY, CDR2 SAAADI. The CDR3 sequence is 12 residues long. The ends were cut back, 3 bases at V and 4 bases at J, with 7 bases in the middle. The CDR3: CASSDKEYEQYV. Written as DNA, the CDR3 is TGCGCCAGCAGTGACAAAGAGTACGAGCAGTACGTC.

The J gene is TRBJ2-5, the V gene TRBV6-2 or TRBV6-3; 8 bases line up with TRBD1. Per germline, CDR1 MNHEY and CDR2 SVGEGT. The CDR3 is made up of 17 amino acids. The ends lost 4 bases at V and 3 bases at J; junction bases unmatched: 13. CDR3 residues: CASSFPLGQGIKETQYF. In nucleotides, the CDR3 is TGTGCCAGCAGTTTCCCCCTTGGACAGGGTATAAAAGAGACCCAGTACTTC.

This clone turned up a few times. This sequence joins TRBV11-2 and TRBJ1-3, with D tentatively TRBD1 (6 bases). V gave up 1 base and J gave up 4 bases, with 20 bases separating them. The CDR3 has 18 amino acids. Germline CDR1 is SGHAT and CDR2 is FQNNGV. The CDR3 here is CASSLVMGHRDSGNTIYF. CDR3 DNA sequence: TGTGCCAGCAGCTTAGTCATGGGACACAGGGATTCGGGAAACACCATATATTTT. The full variable domain, its missing parts supplied by reference TRBV11-2 and TRBJ1-3, is EAGVAQSPRYKIIEKRQSVAFWCNPISGHATLYWYQQILGQGPKLLIQFQNNGVVDDSQLPKDRFSAERLKGVDSTLKIQPAKLEDSAVYLCASSLVMGHRDSGNTIYFGEGSWLTVV.

This rearrangement joins TRBV5-6 to TRBJ2-1, with TRBD1 matching 11 bases. Germline values: CDR1 SGHDT, CDR2 YYEEEE. V trimming: 4 bases; J trimming: 6 bases; junction bases outside the gene matches: 3. This CDR3 region has 14 residues. The CDR3 region has the DNA TGTGCCAGCAGCCTAGGACAGGGGGCCAATGAGCAGTTCTTC. Encoded protein: CASSLGQGANEQFF.

The V call is TRBV28, the J call TRBJ2-7; 9 bases align to TRBD2. This CDR3 has 13 residues. The V segment lost 5 bases and the J segment 7 bases; nucleotides outside the gene matches: 6. Per the germline V gene, CDR1 is MDHEN and CDR2 is SYDVKM. CDR3 nucleotide sequence: TGTGCCAGCAGTCGCGGGGGGGCCGGGGAGCAGTACTTC. This codes for CASSRGGAGEQYF.

This chain links TRBV23-1 with TRBJ1-5; TRBD1 agrees at 9 bases. TRBV23-1 qualifies as an ORF whose function is uncertain. The CDR3 has 18 amino acids. Trimming cost V 0 bases and J 2 bases; bases outside gene matches: 8. The CDR3 nucleotides read TGCGCCAGCAGTCAATCTAACAGGGGGCAGGGTGGCAATCAGCCCCAGCATTTT. Translation: CASSQSNRGQGGNQPQHF.

The chain couples TRBV5-3 to TRBJ2-1, with 15 bases lining up with TRBD2. TRBV5-3 counts as an open reading frame of uncertain function. This CDR3 comprises 19 residues. Unmatched junction bases numbered 9, after V lost 5 bases and J lost 0 bases. The CDR3 spells CARRHGGLAGGPSYNEQFF. Here the CDR3 DNA reads TGTGCCAGAAGACACGGGGGACTAGCGGGGGGTCCCTCCTACAATGAGCAGTTCTTC.

This clone was counted many times. The V gene is TRBV5-5, the J gene TRBJ1-3, with D possibly being TRBD1 (6 bases). This CDR3 comprises 13 residues. Germline V gene lookup returns CDR1 SGHKS and CDR2 YYEKEE (reference sequence). V lost 4 bases and J lost 8, with 13 bases in between. CDR3 DNA sequence: TGTGCCAGCAGCCTACAGGGTACGGACACCATATATTTT. This translates into CASSLQGTDTIYF.

The chain links TRBV9 to TRBJ1-2; D is unresolved. Trimming removed 4 bases at V and 2 bases at J, with 15 bases between. The germline V gene has CDR1 SGDLS and CDR2 YYNGEE. The CDR3 has 15 amino acids. The CDR3 DNA sequence: TGTGCCAGCAGCCAGGCCGGGGATTGGAACTATGGCTACACCTTC. It codes for CASSQAGDWNYGYTF.

This chain links TRBV5-1 with TRBJ2-5; 10 nucleotides align to TRBD2. V gave up 5 bases and J gave up 1 base; unmatched junction bases: 8. The CDR3 covers 16 residues. The germline CDR1 and CDR2 sequences are SGHRS and YFSETQ. The CDR3 coding sequence is TGCGCCAGCAGGGTGAATAGCGGGGGGTCCCAAGAGACCCAGTACTTC. This encodes CASRVNSGGSQETQYF.

The chain combines TRBV19 with TRBJ1-4; 8 nucleotides line up with TRBD1. CDR1 is LNHDA and CDR2 is SQIVND in the germline V gene (reference sequence). J was trimmed by 8 bases and V by 5 bases; bases with no gene match: 7. The CDR3 length is 14 residues. The CDR3: CASSHGQGWEKLFF. The CDR3 DNA reads TGTGCCAGTAGTCACGGACAGGGCTGGGAAAAACTGTTTTTT.

The V call is TRBV20-1, the J call TRBJ2-3; 14 bases fit TRBD2. The CDR3 is 19 amino acids. The germline V gene encodes CDR1 DFQATT and CDR2 SNEGSKA (reference sequence). V gave up 3 bases and J gave up 3 bases; unmatched junction bases: 14. The CDR3 DNA follows: TGCAGTGCTAGTGAAGGGACTAGCGGGGGACTAGGGGTGACAGATACGCAGTATTTT. It specifies CSASEGTSGGLGVTDTQYF.

This chain connects TRBV6-5 to TRBJ1-3; weak D call: TRBD1 (5 bases). The CDR3 consists of 16 residues. The V and J ends lost 4 bases and 4 bases respectively, with 17 bases between them. Looked up from germline, CDR1 is MNHEY and CDR2 is SVGAGI. As DNA, the CDR3 is TGTGCCAGCAGTTCCGCCTTGGTGGGGCTCGGAAACACCATATATTTT. Translating gives CASSSALVGLGNTIYF.